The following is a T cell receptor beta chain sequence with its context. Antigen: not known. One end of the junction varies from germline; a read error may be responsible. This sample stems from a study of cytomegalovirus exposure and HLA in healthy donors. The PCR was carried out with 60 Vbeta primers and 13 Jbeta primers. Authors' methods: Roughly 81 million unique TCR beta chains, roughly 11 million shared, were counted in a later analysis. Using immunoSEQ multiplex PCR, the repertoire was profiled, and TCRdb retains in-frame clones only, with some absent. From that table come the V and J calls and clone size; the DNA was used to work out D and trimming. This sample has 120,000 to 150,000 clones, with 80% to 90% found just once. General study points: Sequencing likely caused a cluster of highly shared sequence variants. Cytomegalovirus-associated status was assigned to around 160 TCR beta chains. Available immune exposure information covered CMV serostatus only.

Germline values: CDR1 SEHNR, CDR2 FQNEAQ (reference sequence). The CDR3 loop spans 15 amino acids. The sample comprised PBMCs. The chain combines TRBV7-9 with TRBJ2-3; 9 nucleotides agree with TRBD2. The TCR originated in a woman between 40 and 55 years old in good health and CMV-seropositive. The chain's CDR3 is CSSSLLAGGPDTQYF. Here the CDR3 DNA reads TGTTCCAGCAGCTTATTGGCGGGGGGGCCAGATACGCAGTATTTT.